Reported below is one T cell receptor beta chain. No cognate antigen has been identified for it. Within one base of it there is no much larger clone, and no base qualities were kept. The source of the sample is a study of regulatory dendritic cells for organ transplantation (dated by TCRdb to about 2017). Context from the whole study: Before and after allostimulation with regulatory or mature dendritic cells, TCRbeta repertoires were sequenced from sorted naive and memory CD4+ and CD8+ T cells.

The CDR3 runs 11 amino acids, cysteine and phenylalanine included. Only CDR3 DNA remains: 33 bases, in frame from the first base. As encoded in the germline V gene, CDR1 is MNHEY while CDR2 is SVGAGI. Trimming takes 4 bases from V and 7 bases from J, and the germline ends sit 5 bases apart. On the study overall, not on this receptor specifically: Of the resting subsets, memory CD8+ T cells had the largest number of alloreactive TCR clonotypes. Only a couple of subjects were sequenced, and considerable between-individual heterogeneity in the alloreactive memory CD8+ T cell pool was noted by the authors. Expansion of memory CD8+ clones was induced by allostimulation in both subjects, but more limited expansion appeared to be induced by regulatory dendritic cells than by mature dendritic cells. Naive CD4+ and CD8+ T cells showed highly diverse repertoires, whereas memory cells were less diverse and memory CD8+ cells were the most oligoclonal.

TCRbeta CDR3 regions were amplified by multiplexed two-step PCR using Vbeta-specific forward primers and Jbeta-specific reverse primers. The TCRbeta libraries were sequenced on an Illumina instrument via the immunoSEQ service. Per the original workflow: V, D and J genes were assigned using IMGT annotation, and counts were corrected for multiplex PCR bias using synthetic CDR3 analogues. The immunoSEQ Analyzer calculated repertoire clonality as one minus the normalized Shannon entropy. Clonal expansion was defined by Fisher's exact test with Benjamini-Hochberg false discovery rate control, using two-tailed P<0.01. TCRdb carries this immuneACCESS record with in-frame sequences only. Its versions omit some clonotypes, under half of them owing to an unresolved V gene in the studies checked, with the rest unexplained. The DNA was the basis for D and trimming; V, J and clone size are from that table. The sample profile shows almost 30,000 clones; over 60% of them were found once. 2% to 2.5% of the sample is taken by the ten largest.

FACS was used to sort naive T cells as CD45RA+ cells and memory T cells as CD45RO+ CD4+ or CD8+ cells. The T cells used for TCR sequencing were obtained from a couple of healthy control subjects. For the mixed lymphocyte reactions, sorted T cell subsets left unstimulated acted as baseline controls. Genomic DNA was extracted with the Qiagen DNeasy Blood & Tissue Kit. Input material: memory CD4+ T cells from blood. This specimen's cell subset or site label, per the study, means: CD45RO+ memory T cells. The chain uses TRBV6-5 and TRBJ2-1; no D gene can be assigned with confidence. The TCR was taken from a human donor in good health. The encoded CDR3 is CASSSMNEQFF. The base sequence is TGTGCCAGCAGTTCAATGAATGAGCAGTTCTTC.